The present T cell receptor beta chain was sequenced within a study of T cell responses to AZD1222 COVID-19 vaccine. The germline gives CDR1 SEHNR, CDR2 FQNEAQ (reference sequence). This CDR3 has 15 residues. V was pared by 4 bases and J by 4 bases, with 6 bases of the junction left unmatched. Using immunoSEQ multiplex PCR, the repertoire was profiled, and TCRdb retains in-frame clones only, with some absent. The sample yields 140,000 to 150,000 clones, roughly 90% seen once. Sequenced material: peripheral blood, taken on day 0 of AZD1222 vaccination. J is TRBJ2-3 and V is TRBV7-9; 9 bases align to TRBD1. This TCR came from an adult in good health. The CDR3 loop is CASSSGTGWADTQYF. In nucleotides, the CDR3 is TGTGCCAGCAGCTCGGGGACAGGGTGGGCAGATACGCAGTATTTT.